Many counts were recorded for the clone carrying this T cell receptor (beta chain). What it binds is not known. This sample is part of a study of Graves' ophthalmopathy and Graves' hyperthyroidism. Whole-study results and caveats: Sensitivity of about 70% and specificity of under 85% were achieved by the model that predicted ophthalmopathy progression.

Germline CDR1 is SGHVS and CDR2 is FQNEAQ. The CDR3 is 17 amino acids. Trimming pared 6 bases from V and 2 bases from J, leaving 22 bases between. From RNA, the CDR3 regions of TCR beta chains were amplified and sequenced. HTBI primers were used in a first-round RT-PCR, which preceded a second-round multiplex PCR. A single record per CDR3 protein comes from TCRdb applying MiXCR to the multiplex PCR reads. The sample holds roughly 600,000 distinct CDR3 sequences, 35% to 40% seen once. Sequencing was done on a sample of peripheral blood or thyroid tissue (not recorded which). The J gene is TRBJ2-5, the V gene TRBV7-8; possible D gene TRBD2, 6 bases. This TCR derives from an adult man with Graves' hyperthyroidism. The CDR3 spells CASRQNRWRGQQETQYF. DNA of the CDR3: TGTGCCAGCAGACAAAACCGTTGGCGGGGCCAACAAGAGACCCAGTACTTC.